One sample yielded the 28 T cell receptor beta chains listed below, sequenced in a study of blood T cell repertoires in COVID-19. Sequenced by immunoSEQ multiplex PCR; TCRdb stores in-frame clones only, minus some. The sample has fewer than 250,000 clones; 83% are singletons. Input material: PBMCs or T cells enriched from blood (not recorded which). Receptors originate from a middle-aged woman who had been exposed to COVID-19.

The chain carries TRBV27 and TRBJ1-2, with unresolved D. Germline V gene data show CDR1 as MNHEY and CDR2 as SMNVEV (reference sequence). The CDR3 is made up of 13 amino acids. Trimming cost V 6 bases and J 8 bases, with 16 bases left between them. The CDR3 sequence is CASRRTGTSGYTF. As DNA, the CDR3 is TGTGCCAGCAGAAGGACGGGAACCTCGGGCTACACCTTC.

This rearrangement joins TRBV4-1 to TRBJ2-3, with 9 bases fitting TRBD1. This CDR3 is 16 amino acids long. With 1 base clipped from V and 3 bases from J, the junction kept 5 bases outside the gene matches. CDR1 and CDR2 from the germline V gene are MGHRA and YSYEKL. CDR3: CASSQAPGQGTDTQYF. In DNA, the CDR3 is TGCGCCAGCAGCCAAGCTCCGGGACAGGGTACAGATACGCAGTATTTT.

V usage is TRBV4-2 and J usage is TRBJ2-2; 7 bases agree with TRBD1. This CDR3 is 13 amino acids long. V trimming: 4 bases; J trimming: 6 bases; junction bases outside the gene matches: 2. The germline V gene encodes CDR1 LGHNA and CDR2 YNFKEQ. CDR3 in DNA: TGTGCCAGCAGCCCACAGGGGCCCGGGGAGCTGTTTTTT. This translates into CASSPQGPGELFF.

The genes are TRBV5-1 and TRBJ1-1, with D maybe TRBD1 (5 bases). The germline gives CDR1 SGHRS, CDR2 YFSETQ. The germline V and J ends were trimmed by 4 bases and 8 bases, with 15 bases remaining between them. The CDR3 totals 13 residues. As DNA, the CDR3 is TGCGCCAGCAGCGCTCCGGTGGCAGGGGAAGCTTTCTTT. Its protein product is CASSAPVAGEAFF.

This clone has just a few counts. The chain links TRBV27 to TRBJ1-5; D remains ambiguous. The CDR3 has 13 amino acids. Trimming took 3 bases from V and 2 from J, leaving 5 bases between them. The germline gives CDR1 MNHEY, CDR2 SMNVEV (reference sequence). The CDR3 sequence is CASSFLGNQPQHF. CDR3 coding DNA: TGTGCCAGCAGTTTTCTCGGCAATCAGCCCCAGCATTTT.

This clone is a singleton in its sample. The chain uses TRBV5-1 and TRBJ1-1; TRBD1 matches 10 bases. Germline loops: CDR1 SGHRS, CDR2 YFSETQ. The V segment lost 4 bases and the J segment 0 bases; nucleotides outside the gene matches: 6. This CDR3 contains 16 residues. CDR3 amino acids: CASSIGQGGMNTEAFF. The CDR3 nucleotides are TGCGCCAGCAGCATTGGACAGGGGGGTATGAACACTGAAGCTTTCTTT. Variable domain in full (rest from reference TRBV5-1 and TRBJ1-1): KAGVTQTPRYLIKTRGQQVTLSCSPISGHRSVSWYQQTPGQGLQFLFEYFSETQRNKGNFPGRFSGRQFSNSRSEMNVSTLELGDSALYLCASSIGQGGMNTEAFFGQGTRLTVV.

The rearrangement links TRBV12-3 or TRBV12-4 to TRBJ2-7; 13 bases are shared with TRBD2. The CDR3 consists of 13 residues. The ends lost 5 bases at V and 6 bases at J; junction bases unmatched: 1. The CDR3 bases are TGTGCCAGCAGTCGGACTAGCGGGGGCGAGCAGTACTTC. Translated: CASSRTSGGEQYF.

This chain uses TRBV5-1 with TRBJ2-2; D uncertain. Germline CDR1 reads SGHRS; CDR2 reads YFSETQ. Trimming shortened V by 2 bases and J by 0 bases, and 8 bases separated the two germline ends. The CDR3 runs 15 residues. The DNA of the CDR3 is TGCGCCAGCAGCTTATCGACTGCGAACACCGGGGAGCTGTTTTTT. Its protein is CASSLSTANTGELFF.

The rearrangement joins TRBV9 to TRBJ2-1, with 8 bases identical to TRBD2. Trimming cost V 0 bases and J 3 bases; bases outside gene matches: 2. The CDR3 runs 15 residues. Germline V gene sequence: CDR1 SGDLS, CDR2 YYNGEE. This CDR3 reads CASSVAGGVYNEQFF. The CDR3 nucleotides read TGTGCCAGCAGCGTAGCCGGGGGGGTCTACAATGAGCAGTTCTTC.

The chain combines TRBV7-9 with TRBJ1-1; D unresolved. Germline CDR1 SEHNR, CDR2 FQNEAQ (reference sequence). The length of the CDR3 is 14 residues. Trimming shortened V by 1 base and J by 5 bases, and 11 bases separated the two germline ends. CDR3 in amino acids: CASSLVMGGTEAFF. CDR3 bases: TGTGCCAGCAGCTTAGTTATGGGAGGGACTGAAGCTTTCTTT.

The chain employs TRBV11-2 and TRBJ2-1; D is unresolved. V was trimmed by 2 bases and J by 0 bases, leaving 5 bases between them. Germline CDR1 is SGHAT and CDR2 is FQNNGV. The CDR3 runs 14 residues. CDR3 DNA: TGTGCCAGCAGCTTACCGAGCTCCTACAATGAGCAGTTCTTC. As protein: CASSLPSSYNEQFF.

V and J are TRBV7-8 and TRBJ1-2; maybe TRBD1 (5 bases). V was clipped by 1 base and J by 10 bases, with 10 bases between them. The CDR3 is made up of 12 amino acids. Germline CDR1 reads SGHVS; CDR2 reads FQNEAQ. CDR3 in DNA: TGTGCCAGCAGCTTAGGCAGGGAGGTCTACACCTTC. This gives the protein CASSLGREVYTF.

This chain joins TRBV5-1 and TRBJ2-5, with TRBD1 matching 11 bases. Trimming took 4 bases from V and 1 from J; bases not matched to a gene: 3. Germline V gene sequence: CDR1 SGHRS, CDR2 YFSETQ. CDR3 length: 15 amino acids. The CDR3 loop reads CASSRDRGSQETQYF. Written as DNA, the CDR3 is TGCGCCAGCAGCCGGGACAGGGGGTCCCAAGAGACCCAGTACTTC. The whole variable domain, remainder taken from reference TRBV5-1 and TRBJ2-5, is KAGVTQTPRYLIKTRGQQVTLSCSPISGHRSVSWYQQTPGQGLQFLFEYFSETQRNKGNFPGRFSGRQFSNSRSEMNVSTLELGDSALYLCASSRDRGSQETQYFGPGTRLLVL.

The rearrangement joins TRBV29-1 to TRBJ1-5, with no clear D. The CDR3 loop spans 13 amino acids. CDR1 is SQVTM, CDR2 ANQGSEA, per germline. The ends were cut back, 4 bases at V and 3 bases at J, with 10 bases in the middle. The CDR3 protein is CSVAITVNQPQHF. The CDR3 DNA follows: TGCAGCGTTGCAATCACAGTCAATCAGCCCCAGCATTTT.

This sequence joins TRBV3-1 (or the pseudogene TRBV3-2) and TRBJ1-1; maybe TRBD1 (6 bases). This CDR3 has 15 residues. The germline CDR1 and CDR2 sequences are LGHDT and YNNKEL (reference sequence). Between the trimmed V and J ends, which lost 1 base and 0 bases, there was a span of 9 bases. CDR3 bases: TGTGCCAGCAGCCAAGTTGGACAGCTGAACACTGAAGCTTTCTTT. It encodes CASSQVGQLNTEAFF.

This clone was counted at least ten times. CDR3 protein: CASSINRGPTEAFF. The CDR3 DNA follows: TGTGCCAGTAGTATAAACAGGGGGCCGACTGAAGCTTTCTTT. The chain is built from TRBV19 and TRBJ1-1; TRBD1 aligns across 9 bases. Trimming cost V 2 bases and J 5 bases; bases outside gene matches: 3. Germline lookup yields CDR1 LNHDA and CDR2 SQIVND (reference sequence). CDR3 length: 14 residues.

To note about this clone: The same CDR3 can be traced to other DNA sequences in this sample. This chain joins TRBV7-9 and TRBJ1-1; TRBD1 is a possible D gene (6 bases). Germline V gene lookup returns CDR1 SEHNR and CDR2 FQNEAQ (reference sequence). This CDR3 spans 14 amino acids. Trimming removed 5 bases at V and 4 bases at J, with 14 bases between. The CDR3 spells CASSLGGGSTEAFF. CDR3 sequence (DNA): TGTGCCAGCAGCCTGGGAGGGGGTTCCACTGAAGCTTTCTTT.

About this clone itself: The sample holds other DNA sequences that translate to the same CDR3. This chain joins TRBV7-9 and TRBJ2-7, with TRBD1 identical over 10 bases. The V and J ends lost 1 base and 4 bases, in that order; junction bases with no gene match: 1. The CDR3 consists of 14 residues. Per germline, CDR1 SEHNR and CDR2 FQNEAQ (reference sequence). CDR3 sequence reads: CASSLVGQGYEQYF. The CDR3 nucleotides are TGTGCCAGCAGCTTAGTGGGACAGGGGTACGAGCAGTACTTC.

This clone was found a few times. This chain joins TRBV2 and TRBJ1-1, with 8 bases fitting TRBD1. CDR3 length: 14 residues. Trimming at V came to 5 bases and at J to 1 base, leaving 3 bases not matched to a gene. Germline V gene lookup returns CDR1 SNHLY and CDR2 FYNNEI. The CDR3 coding sequence is TGTGCCAGCAGTAACCAGGGGGCGAACACTGAAGCTTTCTTT. Amino acids: CASSNQGANTEAFF.

The chain employs TRBV12-3 or TRBV12-4 and TRBJ1-2; 7 bases agree with TRBD1. The J segment lost 8 bases and the V segment lost 5 bases, leaving 5 bases of the junction unmatched. This CDR3 has 12 amino acids. In nucleotides, the CDR3 is TGTGCCAGCAGTCTGGGACAGTCGGGCTACACCTTC. This codes for CASSLGQSGYTF.

This rearrangement joins TRBV28 to TRBJ1-5, with a tentative D call TRBD1 (5 bases). The V gene lost 2 bases and the J gene lost 7 bases, with 15 bases spanning the gap. The CDR3 totals 15 residues. The V gene's germline CDR1 is MDHEN and CDR2 SYDVKM. The CDR3 protein is CASSLLAAGQQPQHF. CDR3 DNA: TGTGCCAGCAGTTTACTGGCGGCAGGGCAACAGCCCCAGCATTTT.

The chain has TRBV7-2 and TRBJ2-6; D is ambiguous. CDR1 and CDR2 (germline): SGHTA, FQGNSA. Trimming removed 1 base from V and 0 bases from J, with 4 bases in between. This CDR3 comprises 15 residues. CDR3 sequence reads: CASSLVLSGANVLTF. The CDR3, as DNA: TGTGCCAGCAGCTTAGTCCTCTCTGGGGCCAACGTCCTGACTTTC.

V gene TRBV7-2 combines with J gene TRBJ2-6; tentative D call: TRBD1 (5 bases). The CDR3 covers 13 residues. Germline V gene data show CDR1 as SGHTA and CDR2 as FQGNSA. V lost 4 bases to trimming and J lost 5 bases, with 6 bases between them. The DNA for the CDR3 is TGTGCCAGCAGCTCGGACAGGGCCAACGTCCTGACTTTC. It yields the protein CASSSDRANVLTF. Combining the CDR3 with reference TRBV7-2 and TRBJ2-6 gives the whole variable domain GAGVSQSPSNKVTEKGKDVELRCDPISGHTALYWYRQSLGQGLEFLIYFQGNSAPDKSGLPSDRFSAERTGGSVSTLTIQRTQQEDSAVYLCASSSDRANVLTFGAGSRLTVL.

The chain couples TRBV2 to TRBJ2-7; D not certain. Germline V CDR1 and CDR2: SNHLY, FYNNEI. This CDR3 contains 12 residues. V was shortened by 5 bases and J by 2 bases, with 7 bases between the two germline ends. CDR3 sequence reads: CASSQSPYEQYF. The DNA for the CDR3 is TGTGCCAGCAGTCAGTCTCCCTACGAGCAGTACTTC.

V usage is TRBV19 and J usage is TRBJ1-2; TRBD1 is a possible D gene (6 bases). From germline, CDR1 is LNHDA and CDR2 SQIVND (reference sequence). V dropped 3 bases and J dropped 4 bases, with 24 bases sitting between them. There are 18 residues in the CDR3. The CDR3 loop is CASSISWQWGPGGYGYTF. CDR3 nucleotide sequence: TGTGCCAGTAGTATCAGTTGGCAGTGGGGGCCGGGTGGCTATGGCTACACCTTC.

This clone was detected only a few times. The rearrangement joins TRBV28 to TRBJ1-2; TRBD1 might be the D (6 bases). The CDR3 runs 13 residues. Germline V lookup: CDR1 MDHEN, CDR2 SYDVKM. V lost 3 bases and J lost 8, with 13 bases in between. The CDR3 protein is CASSFGGAQGYTF. The CDR3, as DNA: TGTGCCAGCAGTTTTGGGGGGGCGCAGGGCTACACCTTC.

The rearrangement links TRBV6-5 to TRBJ2-7; 10 positions agree with TRBD2. Trimming cost V 4 bases and J 4 bases; bases outside gene matches: 10. This CDR3 is built from 16 residues. CDR1 is MNHEY, CDR2 SVGAGI, per germline. CDR3 sequence: CASSFQTSGYSYEQYF. The DNA of the CDR3 is TGTGCCAGCAGTTTCCAGACTAGCGGGTACTCTTACGAGCAGTACTTC.

This rearrangement joins TRBV14 to TRBJ2-3; 8 bases agree with TRBD2. Trimming removed 1 base from V and 2 bases from J; junction bases left unmatched: 11. CDR1 and CDR2 (germline): SGHDN, FVKESK. This CDR3 region has 18 residues. Written as DNA, the CDR3 is TGTGCCAGCAGCCAAGGGCTCTGGGCTAGCGGGCTCACAGATACGCAGTATTTT. Its translation is CASSQGLWASGLTDTQYF.